This is a list of T cell receptor beta chains from one sample in a study of cytomegalovirus exposure and HLA in healthy donors. TCRdb keeps only in-frame clones here, not all; method: immunoSEQ multiplex PCR. The repertoire holds about 190,000 clones, about 69% seen once, with about 4.6% in the top ten. The sequenced sample consisted of PBMCs. All receptors derive from a man aged 25-45 years in good health and CMV-seropositive. The CDR3 runs from the conserved cysteine through the conserved F or W.

TRBJ1-2,TRBV7-8,CASSFPGGYGYTF
TRBJ1-2,TRBV5-6,CASSPGLYGYTF
TRBJ2-7,TRBV28,CASSRERSSYEQYF
TRBJ1-2,TRBV19,CASTSGSSGYTF
TRBJ1-3,TRBV30,CAWSRDTIYF
TRBJ2-1,TRBV7-3,CASSRGSSYNEQFF
TRBJ2-7,TRBV18,CASSPGTTQYEQYF
TRBJ1-2,TRBV5-8,CASSLVTGSNGYTF
TRBJ2-7,TRBV30,CAWSGVPGGVYEQYF
TRBJ2-7,TRBV6-6,CASSSPTATYEQYF
TRBJ2-7,TRBV29-1,CSVTGTGVEHYF
TRBJ2-7,TRBV5-1,CASSLEGQGTYEQYF
TRBJ2-3,TRBV7-8,CASSTTGTSGGFPTDTQYF
TRBJ1-5,TRBV7-2,CASSRGQDNQPQHF
TRBJ2-7,TRBV28,CASTSRRGVEQYF
TRBJ2-7,TRBV7-2,CASSFGRVPHEQYF
TRBJ1-6,TRBV6-5,CASRTIGSGSPLHF
TRBJ2-3,TRBV9,CASSVGGGGTDTQYF
TRBJ1-1,TRBV5-1,CASSFQGAGTEAFF
TRBJ2-7,TRBV7-9,CASSLAGGPVAYEQYF
TRBJ1-6,TRBV6-5,CASSLRNSPLHF
TRBJ2-7,TRBV15,CATSNPTERYEQYF
TRBJ2-4,TRBV27,CASARDGTSGSGSQYF
TRBJ1-5,TRBV4-1,CASSRQVEGNQPQHF
TRBJ2-6,TRBV7-9,CASSLERLAGANVLTF
TRBJ2-2,TRBV7-9,CASSSRDSPGTGELFF
TRBJ2-1,TRBV21-1,CASSPPGLHNEQFF
TRBJ2-7,TRBV5-1,CASSERSGRADEQYF